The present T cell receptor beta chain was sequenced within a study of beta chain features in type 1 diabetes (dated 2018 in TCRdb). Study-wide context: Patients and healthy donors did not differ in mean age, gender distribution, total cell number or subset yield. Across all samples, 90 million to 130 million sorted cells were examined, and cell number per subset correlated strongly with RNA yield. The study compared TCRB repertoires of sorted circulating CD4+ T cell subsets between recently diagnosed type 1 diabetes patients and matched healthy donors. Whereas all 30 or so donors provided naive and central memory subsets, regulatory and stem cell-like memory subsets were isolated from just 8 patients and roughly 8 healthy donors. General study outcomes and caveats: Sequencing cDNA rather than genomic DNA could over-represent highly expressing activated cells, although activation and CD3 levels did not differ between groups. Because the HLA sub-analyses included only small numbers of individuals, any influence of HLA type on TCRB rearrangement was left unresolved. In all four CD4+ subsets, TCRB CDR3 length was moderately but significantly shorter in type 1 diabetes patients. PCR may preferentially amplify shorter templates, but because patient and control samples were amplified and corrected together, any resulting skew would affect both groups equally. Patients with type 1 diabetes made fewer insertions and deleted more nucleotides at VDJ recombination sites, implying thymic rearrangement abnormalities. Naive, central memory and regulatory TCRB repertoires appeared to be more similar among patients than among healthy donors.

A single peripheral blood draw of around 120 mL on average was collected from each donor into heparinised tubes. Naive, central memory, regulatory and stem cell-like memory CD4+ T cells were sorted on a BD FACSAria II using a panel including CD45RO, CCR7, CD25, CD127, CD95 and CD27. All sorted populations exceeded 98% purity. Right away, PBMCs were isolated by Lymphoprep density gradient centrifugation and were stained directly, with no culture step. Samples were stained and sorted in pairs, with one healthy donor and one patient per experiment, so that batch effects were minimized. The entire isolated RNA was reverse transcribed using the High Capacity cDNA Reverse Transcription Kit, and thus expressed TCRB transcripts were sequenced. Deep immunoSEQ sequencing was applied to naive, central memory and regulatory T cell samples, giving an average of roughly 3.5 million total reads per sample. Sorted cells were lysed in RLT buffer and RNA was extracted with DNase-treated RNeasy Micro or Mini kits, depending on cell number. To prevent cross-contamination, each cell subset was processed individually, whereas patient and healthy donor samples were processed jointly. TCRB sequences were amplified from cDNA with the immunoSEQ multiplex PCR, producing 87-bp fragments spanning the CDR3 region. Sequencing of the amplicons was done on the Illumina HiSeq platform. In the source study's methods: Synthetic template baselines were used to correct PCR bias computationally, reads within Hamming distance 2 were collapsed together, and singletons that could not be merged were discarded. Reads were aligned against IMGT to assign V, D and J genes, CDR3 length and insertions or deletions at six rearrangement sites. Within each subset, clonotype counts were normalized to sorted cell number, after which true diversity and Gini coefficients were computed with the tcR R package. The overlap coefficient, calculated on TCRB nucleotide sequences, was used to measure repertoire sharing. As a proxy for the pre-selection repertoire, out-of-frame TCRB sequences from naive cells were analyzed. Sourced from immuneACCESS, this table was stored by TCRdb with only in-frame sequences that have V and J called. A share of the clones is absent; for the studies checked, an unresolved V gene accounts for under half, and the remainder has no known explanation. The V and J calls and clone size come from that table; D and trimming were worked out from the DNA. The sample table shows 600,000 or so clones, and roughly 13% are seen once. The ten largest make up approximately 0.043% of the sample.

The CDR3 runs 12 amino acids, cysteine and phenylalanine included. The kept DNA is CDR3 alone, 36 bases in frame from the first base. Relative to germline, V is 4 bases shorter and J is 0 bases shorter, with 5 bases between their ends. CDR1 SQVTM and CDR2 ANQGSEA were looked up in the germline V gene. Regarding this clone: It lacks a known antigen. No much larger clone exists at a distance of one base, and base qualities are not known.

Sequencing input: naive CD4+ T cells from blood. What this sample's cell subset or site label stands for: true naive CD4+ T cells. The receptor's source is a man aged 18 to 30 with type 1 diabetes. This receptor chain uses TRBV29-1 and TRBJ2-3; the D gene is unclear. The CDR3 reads CSVGVSTDTQYF. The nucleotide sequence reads TGCAGCGTTGGGGTGAGCACAGATACGCAGTATTTT.